A single sample gave rise to the 12 T cell receptor beta chains below, sequenced in a study of Ad26.COV2.S vaccination and SARS-CoV-2 variants. The treatment here: 15 to 20 received Ad26.COV2.S at low or high dose, single or two shots; 5 received placebo; per-sample allocation not given. Day 63 after the first injection of vaccine or placebo was the sampling time. The protocol was immunoSEQ multiplex PCR, while the TCRdb copy is restricted to in-frame clones and leaves out a portion. The sample carries roughly 500,000 clones, 80% to 90% recorded once. The specimen comprised peripheral blood, sampled in a trial of Ad26.COV2.S vaccine versus placebo. These receptors were collected from a person between 18 and 60 years old who received the Ad26.COV2.S COVID-19 vaccine or a placebo.

As DNA, the CDR3 is TGTGCCAGCAGCACCGAGACCATGGGACCTTTCCCGGAAAACATTCAGTACTTC. The encoded protein is CASSTETMGPFPENIQYF. The V and J genes are TRBV28 and TRBJ2-4; TRBD1 or TRBD2 may be the D gene (5 bases each). The CDR3 sequence is 18 residues long. Germline assignment: CDR1 MDHEN and CDR2 SYDVKM. V was shortened by 6 bases and J by 5 bases, with 26 bases between the two germline ends.

The V call is TRBV6-5, the J call TRBJ1-1; D is undetermined. V was clipped by 6 bases and J by 4 bases, with 12 bases between them. The CDR3 is 13 residues long. Per the germline V gene, CDR1 is MNHEY and CDR2 is SVGAGI. This CDR3 reads CASSRPWGTEAFF. Here the CDR3 DNA reads TGTGCCAGCAGCCGACCCTGGGGCACTGAAGCTTTCTTT.

The chain uses TRBV3-1 (or the pseudogene TRBV3-2) and TRBJ2-4, with 12 bases identical to TRBD2. Germline CDR1 is LGHDT and CDR2 is YNNKEL (reference sequence). Unmatched junction bases numbered 7, after V lost 1 base and J lost 6 bases. The CDR3 runs 17 residues. The CDR3 sequence: CASSQASSGGALNIQYF. The CDR3 nucleotides are TGTGCCAGCAGCCAAGCCTCTAGCGGGGGGGCCTTAAACATTCAGTACTTC.

The chain has TRBV25-1 and TRBJ2-7; D is undetermined. Looked up from germline, CDR1 is MGHDK and CDR2 is SYGVNS. The CDR3 runs to 13 residues. Trimming shortened V by 2 bases and J by 3 bases, and 8 bases separated the two germline ends. The DNA for the CDR3 is TGTGCCAGCAGTGAAGGTCAGCACTACGAGCAGTACTTC. It encodes CASSEGQHYEQYF.

The J gene is TRBJ2-1, the V gene TRBV6-6; TRBD2 aligns across 8 bases. There are 16 residues in the CDR3. In germline, CDR1 is MNHNY, CDR2 SVGAGI (reference sequence). The trim removed 0 bases at V and 0 bases at J, leaving 1 base unmatched. CDR3 DNA sequence: TGTGCCAGCAGTTACTCGAGCGGGGGCTCCTACAATGAGCAGTTCTTC. Translating gives CASSYSSGGSYNEQFF.

The chain links TRBV19 to TRBJ1-3; weak D call: TRBD1 (6 bases). Per germline, CDR1 LNHDA and CDR2 SQIVND (reference sequence). V was pared by 5 bases and J by 4 bases, with 12 bases between. This CDR3 has 14 amino acids. Written as DNA, the CDR3 is TGTGCCAGTAGTGCAGGAGGGGGAGGAAACACCATATATTTT. This gives the protein CASSAGGGGNTIYF. The variable domain in full, with the rest retrieved from reference TRBV19 and TRBJ1-3, is DGGITQSPKYLFRKEGQNVTLSCEQNLNHDAMYWYRQDPGQGLRLIYYSQIVNDFQKGDIAEGYSVSREKKESFPLTVTSAQKNPTAFYLCASSAGGGGNTIYFGEGSWLTVV.

DNA for the CDR3: TGTGCCAGCAGCCTTACCCCCCACCACGAGCAGTACGTC. Translating gives CASSLTPHHEQYV. The chain joins TRBV7-3 to TRBJ2-7; D remains ambiguous. The CDR3 length is 13 residues. Trimming removed 5 bases at V and 5 bases at J, with 13 bases between. CDR1 and CDR2 (germline): SGHTA, FQGTGA.

The chain couples TRBV13 to TRBJ1-1; 7 bases are shared with TRBD1. Germline V gene sequence: CDR1 PRHDT, CDR2 FYEKMQ (reference sequence). Unmatched junction bases numbered 3, after V lost 4 bases and J lost 1 base. CDR3 length: 14 residues. The CDR3 DNA reads as TGTGCCAGCAGCTGGGGACAGCCGAACACTGAAGCTTTCTTT. Translated: CASSWGQPNTEAFF. Full variable domain (rest looked up from reference TRBV13 and TRBJ1-1): AAGVIQSPRHLIKEKRETATLKCYPIPRHDTVYWYQQGPGQDPQFLISFYEKMQSDKGSIPDRFSAQQFSDYHSELNMSSLELGDSALYFCASSWGQPNTEAFFGQGTRLTVV.

This clone was found once. The rearrangement joins TRBV6-9 to TRBJ2-2; TRBD2 matches at 10 bases. The trim removed 4 bases at V and 4 bases at J, leaving 24 bases unmatched. Germline lookup yields CDR1 MNHGY and CDR2 SVAAGI. The CDR3 is made up of 22 amino acids. The CDR3 reads CASSSGQAGGPSVGLGTGELFF. CDR3 DNA sequence: TGTGCCAGCAGTTCGGGCCAAGCGGGAGGGCCTTCGGTGGGGCTAGGCACCGGGGAGCTGTTTTTT.

This clone has only a few counts. The chain has TRBV7-9 and TRBJ1-1; D remains unclear. Trimming shortened V by 1 base and J by 5 bases, and 8 bases separated the two germline ends. The CDR3 contains 13 residues. The germline V gene has CDR1 SEHNR and CDR2 FQNEAQ (reference sequence). CDR3 sequence (DNA): TGTGCCAGCAGCTTAGGCGGAAGGACTGAAGCTTTCTTT. Translating it yields CASSLGGRTEAFF.

The J gene is TRBJ1-4, the V gene TRBV11-2; weak D call: TRBD1 (6 bases). The V gene's germline CDR1 is SGHAT and CDR2 FQNNGV. This CDR3 region has 13 residues. Trimming removed 1 base from V and 7 bases from J, with 7 bases in between. In DNA, the CDR3 is TGTGCCAGCAGCTTAGCAGGGGCTGAAAAACTGTTTTTT. Its protein is CASSLAGAEKLFF.

The chain couples TRBV14 to TRBJ1-3; no clear D. With 7 bases removed from V and 2 bases from J, the gap between germline ends came to 9 bases. The CDR3 runs to 13 residues. Germline V gene sequence: CDR1 SGHDN, CDR2 FVKESK. CDR3: CASNNAPGNTIYF. In DNA, the CDR3 is TGTGCCAGCAATAATGCACCTGGAAACACCATATATTTT.